These 14 T cell receptor beta chains were sequenced from one sample in a study of CD8+ T cells in alopecia areata. As the sequencing template, cDNA was produced by extracting RNA and reverse transcribing it. TCRdb's table, derived via immunoSEQ multiplex PCR, lists solely in-frame clones and lacks some. The table records more than 200,000 clones, 67% of them present only once. Sequenced here: CD4+ T cells sorted from blood, sampled at week 0. The receptors shown here come from a human donor with alopecia areata.

The chain is built from TRBV18 and TRBJ2-7, with 9 bases identical to TRBD1. This CDR3 spans 14 amino acids. J gave up 3 bases and V 2 bases, and 2 bases lay outside the gene matches. Germline V gene data show CDR1 as KGHSH and CDR2 as LQKENI. CDR3: CASSPETGGYEQYF. Written as DNA, the CDR3 is TGTGCCAGCTCACCAGAGACAGGGGGCTACGAGCAGTACTTC.

The chain couples TRBV25-1 to TRBJ2-1; a possible D gene is TRBD1 (5 bases). This CDR3 region has 14 residues. V was trimmed by 3 bases and J by 10 bases, leaving 16 bases between them. Germline V gene sequence: CDR1 MGHDK, CDR2 SYGVNS. The CDR3 region has the DNA TGTGCCAGCAGTGATAAAACATTACGGACAGAGCAGTTCTTC. Protein product: CASSDKTLRTEQFF.

The V gene is TRBV20-1, the J gene TRBJ2-1; D gene unclear. Per the germline V gene, CDR1 is DFQATT and CDR2 is SNEGSKA (reference sequence). V lost 6 bases to trimming and J lost 5 bases, with 5 bases between them. The CDR3 length is 10 residues. CDR3 residues: CSADDNEQFF. In DNA, the CDR3 is TGCAGTGCGGATGACAATGAGCAGTTCTTC.

The chain combines TRBV20-1 with TRBJ2-7; possible D gene TRBD2, 5 bases. The CDR3 sequence is 11 residues long. Looked up from germline, CDR1 is DFQATT and CDR2 is SNEGSKA (reference sequence). V lost 6 bases to trimming and J lost 3 bases, with 9 bases between them. The CDR3 here is CSAMGDYEQYF. DNA of the CDR3: TGCAGTGCCATGGGAGACTACGAGCAGTACTTC.

This clone has a handful of counts. This rearrangement joins TRBV7-8 to TRBJ1-5; D is uncertain. Germline CDR1 SGHVS, CDR2 FQNEAQ. Trimming left V 0 bases short and J 1 base short, with 4 bases between. The CDR3 consists of 14 residues. CDR3 nucleotide sequence: TGTGCCAGCAGCTTAGCAGGGAGCAATCAGCCCCAGCATTTT. Protein sequence: CASSLAGSNQPQHF.

There are a few counts of this clone. V usage is TRBV7-9 and J usage is TRBJ1-2, with D unclear. The CDR3 is made up of 13 amino acids. Germline V CDR1 and CDR2: SEHNR, FQNEAQ (reference sequence). Trimming pared 4 bases from V and 7 bases from J, leaving 13 bases between. The CDR3 region is CASSWEGELGYTF. CDR3 bases: TGTGCCAGCAGCTGGGAAGGAGAACTTGGCTACACCTTC.

The chain has TRBV4-3 and TRBJ2-7; no firm D call. Germline CDR1 reads LGHNA; CDR2 reads YSLEER. The CDR3 is 15 residues long. Trimming pared 0 bases from V and 1 base from J, leaving 10 bases between. Here the CDR3 reads CASSQDFVVSYEQYF. CDR3 sequence (DNA): TGCGCCAGCAGCCAAGATTTCGTGGTTTCCTACGAGCAGTACTTC.

The chain links TRBV2 to TRBJ1-1; D not resolved. This CDR3 is built from 13 residues. The germline CDR1 and CDR2 sequences are SNHLY and FYNNEI. V dropped 2 bases and J dropped 1 base, with 5 bases sitting between them. The CDR3 reads CASSEMRNTEAFF. CDR3 nucleotide sequence: TGTGCCAGCAGTGAAATGCGGAACACTGAAGCTTTCTTT. Full variable domain (remainder filled in from reference TRBV2 and TRBJ1-1): EPEVTQTPSHQVTQMGQEVILRCVPISNHLYFYWYRQILGQKVEFLVSFYNNEISEKSEIFDDQFSVERPDGSNFTLKIRSTKLEDSAMYFCASSEMRNTEAFFGQGTRLTVV.

This clone was seen only once. This rearrangement joins TRBV7-9 to TRBJ1-1; 7 bases align to TRBD1. CDR1 SEHNR and CDR2 FQNEAQ come from the germline V gene (reference sequence). This CDR3 spans 14 amino acids. After removal of 6 bases from V and 4 bases from J, the junction contained 8 bases not matched to a gene. The CDR3 nucleotides read TGTGCCAGCAGTTCATACAGGGGACCCACTGAAGCTTTCTTT. It yields the protein CASSSYRGPTEAFF.

The V call is TRBV30, the J call TRBJ1-5; no clear D. Germline assignment: CDR1 GTSNPN and CDR2 SVGIG (reference sequence). Between the trimmed V and J ends, which lost 7 bases and 6 bases, there was a span of 16 bases. CDR3 length: 13 residues. The CDR3 is CAYRTGKGQPQHF. The CDR3 region has the DNA TGTGCCTACCGGACCGGGAAAGGTCAGCCCCAGCATTTT.

This chain links TRBV2 with TRBJ2-7; no definite D call. The CDR3 is 11 amino acids. V was shortened by 6 bases and J by 3 bases, with 6 bases between the two germline ends. Germline loops: CDR1 SNHLY, CDR2 FYNNEI. The CDR3 nucleotides read TGTGCCAGCAGCGAATACTACGAGCAGTACTTC. Its translation is CASSEYYEQYF.

This clone was found a few times. The chain joins TRBV29-1 to TRBJ2-3; 10 bases fit TRBD2. Germline loops: CDR1 SQVTM, CDR2 ANQGSEA. This CDR3 is 14 amino acids long. The trim removed 4 bases at V and 3 bases at J, leaving 4 bases unmatched. The CDR3 region is CSVVGTSDTDTQYF. DNA for the CDR3: TGCAGCGTTGTGGGGACTAGCGATACAGATACGCAGTATTTT.

In this sample, this clone turned up once. The V call is TRBV4-2, the J call TRBJ1-1; D remains unclear. The length of the CDR3 is 14 residues. Germline V CDR1 and CDR2: LGHNA, YNFKEQ. Trimming took off 2 bases at V and 0 bases at J, with 7 bases between the two ends. The CDR3 region has the DNA TGTGCCAGCAGCCAAACGGGGTTGAACACTGAAGCTTTCTTT. Protein: CASSQTGLNTEAFF.

In its sample, this clone was seen a few times. The chain carries TRBV19 and TRBJ1-4; TRBD1 aligns across 9 bases. J lost 6 bases, V lost 3 bases, and 11 bases had no gene match. The CDR3 covers 17 residues. Germline CDR1 LNHDA, CDR2 SQIVND (reference sequence). CDR3 sequence: CASSMGARRTGDEKLFF. CDR3 DNA: TGTGCCAGTAGTATGGGTGCTCGAAGGACAGGGGATGAAAAACTGTTTTTT.